These 27 T cell receptor beta chains were all obtained from the same sample, sequenced in a study of T cell clones after liver transplantation. Clones were sequenced by immunoSEQ multiplex PCR, and TCRdb holds only the in-frame ones, with some missing. Of fewer than 80,000 clones listed, approximately 80% are singletons. Specimen: CD4+ T cells from blood, collected 48 to 50 months after liver transplant. The receptors here all came from a human patient who received a liver transplant. Some T cells may trace back to the graft donor.

The rearrangement joins TRBV19 to TRBJ2-6; the D gene is possibly TRBD2 (5 bases). CDR3 size: 13 residues. V was trimmed by 7 bases and J by 4 bases, leaving 8 bases between them. Germline V gene lookup returns CDR1 LNHDA and CDR2 SQIVND (reference sequence). DNA for the CDR3: TGTGCCAGTACGGGGTACGGGGCCAACGTCCTGACTTTC. Translation: CASTGYGANVLTF.

The rearrangement uses TRBV4-2 and TRBJ1-3, with D possibly being TRBD1 (6 bases). There are 15 residues in the CDR3. V was pared by 4 bases and J by 0 bases, with 10 bases between. Germline loops: CDR1 LGHNA, CDR2 YNFKEQ. CDR3 bases: TGTGCCAGCAGCCTAGAGACAGGCTCTGGAAACACCATATATTTT. Protein: CASSLETGSGNTIYF.

The rearrangement joins TRBV19 to TRBJ1-6, with D maybe TRBD1 (5 bases). There are 15 residues in the CDR3. Trimming left V 3 bases short and J 4 bases short, with 10 bases between. Germline values: CDR1 LNHDA, CDR2 SQIVND (reference sequence). This CDR3 reads CASSMGDLYNSPLHF. CDR3 sequence (DNA): TGTGCCAGTAGTATGGGGGACCTTTATAATTCACCCCTCCACTTT. The variable domain in full, completed from reference TRBV19 and TRBJ1-6, reads DGGITQSPKYLFRKEGQNVTLSCEQNLNHDAMYWYRQDPGQGLRLIYYSQIVNDFQKGDIAEGYSVSREKKESFPLTVTSAQKNPTAFYLCASSMGDLYNSPLHFGNGTRLTVT.

The chain joins TRBV19 to TRBJ1-1, with 7 bases identical to TRBD1. The V gene's germline CDR1 is LNHDA and CDR2 SQIVND (reference sequence). The CDR3 is 13 amino acids. With 4 bases clipped from V and 3 bases from J, the junction kept 2 bases outside the gene matches. This chain's CDR3 is CASSTQGDTEAFF. CDR3 nucleotides: TGTGCCAGTAGTACCCAGGGGGACACTGAAGCTTTCTTT.

The V gene is TRBV5-6, the J gene TRBJ1-5; 9 bases match TRBD1. The CDR3 loop spans 16 amino acids. The trim removed 0 bases at V and 3 bases at J, leaving 4 bases unmatched. The V gene's germline CDR1 is SGHDT and CDR2 YYEEEE. CDR3 DNA: TGTGCCAGCAGCTTGGCACAGGGGGCTGACAATCAGCCCCAGCATTTT. It specifies CASSLAQGADNQPQHF.

The chain has TRBV9 and TRBJ1-4; weak D call: TRBD1 (6 bases). CDR3 length equals 16 residues. Per germline, CDR1 SGDLS and CDR2 YYNGEE. V lost 3 bases to trimming and J lost 9 bases, with 21 bases between them. The CDR3 is CASSAHGGSGEQKLFF. CDR3 coding DNA: TGTGCCAGCAGCGCCCACGGGGGCTCGGGCGAACAAAAACTGTTTTTT. The variable domain in full, with the rest retrieved from reference TRBV9 and TRBJ1-4, is DSGVTQTPKHLITATGQRVTLRCSPRSGDLSVYWYQQSLDQGLQFLIQYYNGEERAKGNILERFSAQQFPDLHSELNLSSLELGDSALYFCASSAHGGSGEQKLFFGSGTQLSVL.

This clone is labeled medium-sized. This chain uses TRBV29-1 with TRBJ2-5; the match to TRBD2 covers 10 bases. Germline CDR1 and CDR2: SQVTM and ANQGSEA. The CDR3 consists of 16 residues. Losses at the gene ends were 4 bases for V and 4 bases for J; bases not matched to a gene: 12. The CDR3 coding sequence is TGCAGCGTTGTTTTCTCTAGCGGGAGCTCAAGAGAGACCCAGTACTTC. This codes for CSVVFSSGSSRETQYF.

J is TRBJ2-1 and V is TRBV11-2; 12 nucleotides agree with TRBD2. This CDR3 region has 16 residues. V lost 6 bases, J lost 9 bases, and 12 bases stayed unmatched. Germline V CDR1 and CDR2: SGHAT, FQNNGV. DNA for the CDR3: TGTGCCAGCAGTTTCCGCCCTAGCGGGGGGGCAGGTGAGCAGTTCTTC. This encodes CASSFRPSGGAGEQFF.

The genes are TRBV19 and TRBJ1-5; 8 bases are shared with TRBD1. The length of the CDR3 is 14 residues. CDR1 and CDR2 (germline): LNHDA, SQIVND (reference sequence). The ends lost 7 bases at V and 6 bases at J; junction bases unmatched: 8. The CDR3: CASNTSGGGQPQHF. The CDR3, as DNA: TGTGCCAGTAACACTTCAGGGGGCGGTCAGCCCCAGCATTTT.

The chain joins TRBV30 to TRBJ2-5, with 7 bases identical to TRBD2. Trimming at V came to 5 bases and at J to 2 bases, leaving 5 bases not matched to a gene. This CDR3 comprises 13 residues. In germline, CDR1 is GTSNPN, CDR2 SVGIG (reference sequence). The CDR3 bases are TGTGCCTGGGGGATCGGGAGGCAAGAGACCCAGTACTTC. Amino acids: CAWGIGRQETQYF.

This rearrangement joins TRBV19 to TRBJ2-5; D is undetermined. This CDR3 is built from 12 residues. The ends were cut back, 5 bases at V and 7 bases at J, with 11 bases in the middle. CDR1 is LNHDA, CDR2 SQIVND, per germline (reference sequence). CDR3 coding DNA: TGTGCCAGTAGTTTGACCCCGGGGACCCAGTACTTC. Residues: CASSLTPGTQYF. The whole variable domain, filled in from reference TRBV19 and TRBJ2-5, reads DGGITQSPKYLFRKEGQNVTLSCEQNLNHDAMYWYRQDPGQGLRLIYYSQIVNDFQKGDIAEGYSVSREKKESFPLTVTSAQKNPTAFYLCASSLTPGTQYFGPGTRLLVL.

This clone has just one count. CDR3 DNA: TGTGCCACCCACCCGGGACAGGGCTACGAGCAGTACTTC. Its protein product is CATHPGQGYEQYF. The gene calls are TRBV28 and TRBJ2-7, with TRBD1 matching 9 bases. In germline, CDR1 is MDHEN, CDR2 SYDVKM. CDR3 size: 13 residues. Trimming cost V 10 bases and J 3 bases; bases outside gene matches: 7.

The J gene is TRBJ2-1, the V gene TRBV7-2, with TRBD2 matching over 8 bases. The CDR3 has 16 residues. V was clipped by 4 bases and J by 5 bases; unmatched bases: 10. The germline V gene has CDR1 SGHTA and CDR2 FQGNSA. In DNA form, the CDR3 reads TGTGCCAGCAGCTATCGTAGCGGGATGGGAAACAATGAGCAGTTCTTC. Its protein is CASSYRSGMGNNEQFF.

The chain is built from TRBV11-2 and TRBJ2-3; TRBD1 matches at 10 bases. Unmatched junction bases numbered 4, after V lost 3 bases and J lost 4 bases. The germline V gene has CDR1 SGHAT and CDR2 FQNNGV. This CDR3 comprises 15 residues. The CDR3 loop reads CASSLGQGRSDTQYF. As DNA, the CDR3 is TGTGCCAGCAGCTTGGGACAGGGGAGATCAGATACGCAGTATTTT.

V and J are TRBV11-1 and TRBJ2-7; 7 bases align to TRBD2. Germline CDR1 reads SGHAT; CDR2 reads FQDESV (reference sequence). The CDR3 consists of 14 residues. The V gene end was trimmed by 4 bases and the J gene end by 5 bases; junction bases not matched to a gene: 8. CDR3 amino acids: CASSSLLAFNEQYF. The CDR3 nucleotides read TGTGCCAGCAGCTCACTACTAGCGTTTAACGAGCAGTACTTC.

The chain joins TRBV2 to TRBJ1-2, with 8 bases that match TRBD1. The germline V gene encodes CDR1 SNHLY and CDR2 FYNNEI. The CDR3 runs 14 residues. With 6 bases clipped from V and 2 bases from J, the junction kept 5 bases outside the gene matches. CDR3 amino acids: CASSPGQANYGYTF. CDR3 bases: TGTGCCAGCAGCCCGGGACAGGCGAACTATGGCTACACCTTC.

V is TRBV2 and J is TRBJ2-3; 8 nucleotides match TRBD2. V gave up 4 bases and J gave up 0 bases; unmatched junction bases: 3. Germline loops: CDR1 SNHLY, CDR2 FYNNEI. The length of the CDR3 is 15 residues. The CDR3 here is CASSVIAGSTDTQYF. DNA for the CDR3: TGTGCCAGCAGTGTGATAGCGGGGAGCACAGATACGCAGTATTTT.

The gene calls are TRBV27 and TRBJ2-5; D is possibly TRBD1 (5 bases). Trimming took off 2 bases at V and 4 bases at J, with 8 bases between the two ends. Per germline, CDR1 MNHEY and CDR2 SMNVEV (reference sequence). This CDR3 contains 13 residues. The CDR3 here is CASSLRGGETQYF. In DNA form, the CDR3 reads TGTGCCAGCAGTTTAAGGGGCGGAGAGACCCAGTACTTC.

The genes are TRBV7-9 and TRBJ2-7; TRBD2 is a possible D gene (6 bases). The CDR3 contains 17 residues. Trimming pared 5 bases from V and 6 bases from J, leaving 26 bases between. Germline loops: CDR1 SEHNR, CDR2 FQNEAQ (reference sequence). CDR3 sequence: CASSPPVSVGLIREQYF. CDR3 DNA sequence: TGTGCCAGCAGCCCCCCCGTTTCGGTGGGACTGATCCGCGAGCAGTACTTC.

In its sample, this clone was seen once. This sequence joins TRBV6-4 and TRBJ2-2; D could derive from TRBD1 or TRBD2 (5 bases each). The germline V gene encodes CDR1 MRHNA and CDR2 SNTAGT. Trimming removed 3 bases at V and 5 bases at J, with 13 bases between. The CDR3 is made up of 15 amino acids. CDR3 sequence reads: CASSESGTATGELFF. CDR3 DNA: TGTGCCAGCAGTGAGTCCGGGACGGCTACCGGGGAGCTGTTTTTT.

The chain recombines TRBV28 with TRBJ2-6; unclear D gene. The V end was cut by 3 bases, the J end by 5 bases, with 11 bases between. Germline CDR1 is MDHEN and CDR2 is SYDVKM. The CDR3 totals 15 residues. The CDR3, as DNA: TGTGCCAGCAGTTTGACCAACCTCAGGGCCAACGTCCTGACTTTC. It translates to CASSLTNLRANVLTF.

J is TRBJ2-3 and V is TRBV7-9, with unresolved D. The CDR3 runs 13 residues. Germline V gene sequence: CDR1 SEHNR, CDR2 FQNEAQ (reference sequence). V was cut by 6 bases and J by 2 bases, with 9 bases left in between. CDR3 DNA: TGTGCCAGCAGTCGAATGAACACAGATACGCAGTATTTT. Encoded protein: CASSRMNTDTQYF.

Written as DNA, the CDR3 is TGTGCCAGCAGTTACTCGAGACAGGACTATGGCTACACCTTC. It translates to CASSYSRQDYGYTF. This rearrangement joins TRBV6-6 to TRBJ1-2, with D possibly TRBD1 on 6 matching bases. Trimming took 0 bases from V and 3 from J, leaving 8 bases between them. This CDR3 has 14 amino acids. From germline, CDR1 is MNHNY and CDR2 SVGAGI (reference sequence).

The chain links TRBV27 to TRBJ1-2; 7 nucleotides agree with TRBD1. There are 14 residues in the CDR3. V lost 7 bases, J lost 4 bases, and 9 bases stayed unmatched. Germline CDR1 MNHEY, CDR2 SMNVEV (reference sequence). CDR3 nucleotides: TGTGCCAGCAAACTAACAGGGGCCCTCTATGGCTACACCTTC. Encoded protein: CASKLTGALYGYTF.

The table lists this clone with a count of one. The rearrangement links TRBV9 to TRBJ2-3; tentatively, D is TRBD2 (5 bases). CDR1 is SGDLS and CDR2 is YYNGEE in the germline V gene. CDR3 length equals 13 residues. V shed 4 bases and J shed 4 bases, with 10 bases lying between them. This CDR3 reads CASSPHGADTQYF. As DNA, the CDR3 is TGTGCCAGCAGCCCCCACGGGGCAGATACGCAGTATTTT. The variable domain in full, with the rest retrieved from reference TRBV9 and TRBJ2-3, is DSGVTQTPKHLITATGQRVTLRCSPRSGDLSVYWYQQSLDQGLQFLIQYYNGEERAKGNILERFSAQQFPDLHSELNLSSLELGDSALYFCASSPHGADTQYFGPGTRLTVL.

V is TRBV29-1 and J is TRBJ2-7, with 9 bases lining up with TRBD2. The CDR3 totals 14 residues. Germline V gives CDR1 SQVTM, CDR2 ANQGSEA. Germline trimming cut 5 bases from V and 0 bases from J; bases unmatched to any gene: 5. The CDR3 nucleotides read TGCAGCGTTTCTAGGACTAGCGACTCCTACGAGCAGTACTTC. As protein: CSVSRTSDSYEQYF.

This clone was seen a few times. The rearrangement links TRBV6-5 to TRBJ2-7; D not resolved. There are 11 residues in the CDR3. Germline lookup yields CDR1 MNHEY and CDR2 SVGAGI. Between the trimmed V and J ends, which lost 5 bases and 12 bases, there was a span of 14 bases. The CDR3 sequence is CASSENMVPYF. CDR3 DNA: TGTGCCAGCAGTGAAAACATGGTTCCGTACTTC.